A selection of T cell receptor beta chains follows, all from one sample in a study of liver allograft versus peripheral blood T cells. TCRdb ran MiXCR on the reads and lists one entry per CDR3 protein. Of some 5,600 distinct CDR3 sequences in the sample, 12% to 15% were seen once. Every receptor here comes from a human patient who had a liver transplant. Some T cells may be the graft donor's. The CDR3 runs from the conserved cysteine through the conserved F or W. The D gene is left open where the match is weak. Size values are once, few and many counts, or a class for expanded clones, and some rows have none.

size,J,D,V,DNA,CDR3
-,TRBJ1-4,-,TRBV30,TGTGCCTGGAGTATACGGGAAAAACTGTTTTTT,CAWSIREKLFF
large,TRBJ1-1,-,TRBV15,TGTGCCACCAGCAGAGATCAACAGATGAACACTGAAGCTTTCTTT,CATSRDQQMNTEAFF
-,TRBJ2-5,-,TRBV10-3,TGTGCCATCGGACCTAAAACGGGCCCCCCAGAGACCCAGTACTTC,CAIGPKTGPPETQYF
-,TRBJ2-7,-,TRBV12-3/TRBV12-4,TGTGCCAGCAGTTTAATCCCCCGGGTTGGGGAGCAGTACTTC,CASSLIPRVGEQYF
medium-sized,TRBJ1-5,-,TRBV6-2/TRBV6-3,TGTGCCAGCAGTCGGAACCTCGGGGGAGGGGCGAATCAGCCCCAGCATTTT,CASSRNLGGGANQPQHF
-,TRBJ2-7,TRBD2,TRBV18,TGTGCCAGCTCGCCCGGGCGGGAGGTCTTCGAGCAGTACTTC,CASSPGREVFEQYF
medium-sized,TRBJ1-6,TRBD1,TRBV6-5,TGTGCCAGCAGTTACTCGACAGGGTACGGTGCTTCACCCCTCCACTTT,CASSYSTGYGASPLHF
medium-sized,TRBJ1-1,-,TRBV11-2,TGTGCCAGCAGCCCCAACACTGAAGCTTTCTTT,CASSPNTEAFF
-,TRBJ1-6,TRBD1,TRBV6-2/TRBV6-3,TGTGCCAGCAGTTGGGACAGCGAAACCCTCCACTTT,CASSWDSETLHF
-,TRBJ1-5,-,TRBV28,TGTGCCAGCAGTTTAGACTCTCGGACAGTTCCCAATCAGCCCCAGCATTTT,CASSLDSRTVPNQPQHF
medium-sized,TRBJ1-2,-,TRBV7-2,TGTGCCAGCAGCTTGACAGGCCCGTATGGCTACACCTTC,CASSLTGPYGYTF
medium-sized,TRBJ1-2,-,TRBV7-2,TGTGCCAGCAGCTCTAGAGAAGCAGGTGACTATGGCTACACCTTC,CASSSREAGDYGYTF
-,TRBJ1-2,TRBD1,TRBV28,TGTGCCAGCATCCCAGGGGGTCTATATGGCTACACCTTC,CASIPGGLYGYTF
medium-sized,TRBJ1-2,-,TRBV29-1,TGCAGCGTTGAGAGACAGGTCTATGGCTACACCTTC,CSVERQVYGYTF
medium-sized,TRBJ1-2,-,TRBV14,TGTGCCAGCAGCCAAACCAGGCGCTATGGCTACACCTTC,CASSQTRRYGYTF
medium-sized,TRBJ1-1,-,TRBV28,TGTGCCAGCAGTCTTTCGGGGAACACTGAAGCTTTCTTT,CASSLSGNTEAFF
-,TRBJ2-7,-,TRBV7-9,TGTGCCAGCAGCTTAGGGGCTCAGGGCGGGAAGTCCTACGAGCAGTACTTC,CASSLGAQGGKSYEQYF
medium-sized,TRBJ2-7,-,TRBV28,TGTGCCAGCGGGCCCTCCTACGAGCAGTACTTC,CASGPSYEQYF
few,TRBJ2-1,-,TRBV7-9,TGTGCCAGCAGCTTAGGAGAGTCGAGACCGCAGTTCTTC,CASSLGESRPQFF